Following are 7 T cell receptor beta chains from one sample sequenced in a study of blood T cell repertoires in COVID-19. The repertoire was sequenced with immunoSEQ multiplex PCR; TCRdb's copy has only in-frame clones and lacks some. The table includes about 120,000 clones, around three quarters detected once. Sequencing was performed on peripheral blood. The receptors here all came from a man between 65 and 80 years old with acute or convalescent COVID-19.

This chain links TRBV7-9 with TRBJ1-1, with D hard to call. The CDR3 has 13 residues. Germline V gene lookup returns CDR1 SEHNR and CDR2 FQNEAQ (reference sequence). Trimming pared 1 base from V and 7 bases from J, leaving 10 bases between. The chain's CDR3 is CASSLGRLDEAFF. DNA of the CDR3: TGTGCCAGCAGCTTAGGGAGACTCGATGAAGCTTTCTTT.

The chain is built from TRBV23-1 and TRBJ1-4; TRBD1 agrees at 9 bases. TRBV23-1 is identified as an open reading frame with a role that is uncertain. The length of the CDR3 is 17 residues. The junction had 7 bases not matched to a gene; V was cut back by 0 bases and J by 5 bases. The CDR3 sequence is CASSQSGTGTGNEKLFF. The CDR3 DNA reads as TGCGCCAGCAGTCAATCGGGCACTGGGACAGGGAATGAAAAACTGTTTTTT.

This chain links TRBV6-5 with TRBJ1-2; 7 nucleotides align to TRBD1. CDR3 length equals 13 residues. The junction had 7 bases not matched to a gene; V was cut back by 5 bases and J by 7 bases. Germline loops: CDR1 MNHEY, CDR2 SVGAGI. CDR3 loop: CASSLQGLGGYTF. The CDR3 DNA sequence: TGTGCCAGCAGTCTACAGGGGCTTGGTGGCTACACCTTC.

The chain joins TRBV6-5 to TRBJ2-7, with D uncertain. The V gene's germline CDR1 is MNHEY and CDR2 SVGAGI. The V gene lost 6 bases and the J gene lost 0 bases, with 12 bases spanning the gap. The CDR3 is made up of 14 amino acids. This CDR3 is CASSHNSYSYEQYF. The CDR3 bases are TGTGCCAGCAGCCATAACAGTTACTCCTACGAGCAGTACTTC.

The CDR3 sequence: CASSSKGGGSYEQYF. The CDR3 nucleotides are TGTGCCAGCAGTTCAAAGGGGGGAGGGTCATACGAGCAGTACTTC. V gene TRBV27 combines with J gene TRBJ2-7; possible D gene TRBD2, 7 bases. CDR1 and CDR2 from the germline V gene are MNHEY and SMNVEV (reference sequence). The V gene lost 4 bases and the J gene lost 4 bases, with 17 bases spanning the gap. The CDR3 runs to 15 residues.

The chain combines TRBV24-1 with TRBJ2-1; 9 bases agree with TRBD1. Trimming took 4 bases from V and 8 from J; bases not matched to a gene: 8. There are 15 residues in the CDR3. Germline V gene data show CDR1 as KGHDR and CDR2 as SFDVKD. The CDR3 DNA is TGTGCCACCAGTGAACCGAGACAGGGGGGCGATGAGCAGTTCTTC. Protein sequence: CATSEPRQGGDEQFF.

The rearrangement links TRBV5-5 to TRBJ1-4, with a tentative D call TRBD1 (5 bases). The germline gives CDR1 SGHKS, CDR2 YYEKEE (reference sequence). Trimming left V 2 bases short and J 2 bases short, with 10 bases between. The CDR3 loop spans 15 amino acids. The CDR3 region is CASSFYRMTNEKLFF. In nucleotides, the CDR3 is TGTGCCAGCAGCTTCTACAGGATGACTAATGAAAAACTGTTTTTT.